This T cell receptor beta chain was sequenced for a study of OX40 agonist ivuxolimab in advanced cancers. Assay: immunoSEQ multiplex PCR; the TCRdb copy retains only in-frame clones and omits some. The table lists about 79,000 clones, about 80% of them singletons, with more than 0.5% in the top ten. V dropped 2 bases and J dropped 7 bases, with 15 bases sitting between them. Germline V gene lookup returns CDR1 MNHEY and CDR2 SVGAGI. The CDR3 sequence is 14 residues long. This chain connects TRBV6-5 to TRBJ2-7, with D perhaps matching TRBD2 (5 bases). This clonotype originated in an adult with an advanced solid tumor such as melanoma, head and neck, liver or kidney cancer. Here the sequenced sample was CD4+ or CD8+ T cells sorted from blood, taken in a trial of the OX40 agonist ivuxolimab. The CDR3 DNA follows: TGTGCCAGCAGTTACGAAAACGCGGGCCGGGAGCAGTACTTC. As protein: CASSYENAGREQYF.